These 21 T cell receptor beta chains share one sample of origin, sequenced in a study of blood T cell repertoires in COVID-19. Method: immunoSEQ multiplex PCR; TCRdb's copy keeps in-frame clones and lacks some. This repertoire shows 45,000 to 65,000 clones, about 90% found once; its top ten account for around 5.5%. Input material: peripheral blood. The source is an elderly man in a cohort sampled during active COVID-19.

The chain employs TRBV5-1 and TRBJ1-1; 8 nucleotides match TRBD1. The CDR3 is made up of 14 amino acids. The V gene's germline CDR1 is SGHRS and CDR2 YFSETQ. Trimming removed 4 bases from V and 5 bases from J; junction bases left unmatched: 7. CDR3 sequence reads: CASSPTGGSTEAFF. The CDR3, as DNA: TGCGCCAGCAGCCCAACAGGGGGGTCGACTGAAGCTTTCTTT.

The CDR3 nucleotides are TGTGCCAGCAGTGGGGCAAATAGCAATCAGCCCCAGCATTTT. Encoded protein: CASSGANSNQPQHF. The chain employs TRBV2 and TRBJ1-5; unclear D gene. The length of the CDR3 is 14 residues. Trimming took off 4 bases at V and 0 bases at J, with 7 bases between the two ends. CDR1 and CDR2 (germline): SNHLY, FYNNEI.

The chain has TRBV5-1 and TRBJ1-2; TRBD1 aligns across 10 bases. The V segment lost 3 bases and the J segment 0 bases; nucleotides outside the gene matches: 5. This CDR3 is built from 16 residues. The germline CDR1 and CDR2 sequences are SGHRS and YFSETQ. The CDR3 here is CASSYGTGAANYGYTF. The CDR3 DNA sequence: TGCGCCAGCAGCTATGGGACAGGGGCCGCTAACTATGGCTACACCTTC.

The chain couples TRBV5-1 to TRBJ2-3; 7 bases fit TRBD1. This CDR3 has 14 amino acids. The junction had 7 bases not matched to a gene; V was cut back by 5 bases and J by 4 bases. Germline V gives CDR1 SGHRS, CDR2 YFSETQ. CDR3 sequence reads: CASSTGESADTQYF. CDR3 in DNA: TGCGCCAGCAGTACAGGGGAGAGCGCAGATACGCAGTATTTT.

The gene calls are TRBV6-2 or TRBV6-3 and TRBJ2-5; 14 bases line up with TRBD2. With 2 bases clipped from V and 7 bases from J, the junction kept 9 bases outside the gene matches. Germline V lookup: CDR1 MNHEY, CDR2 SVGEGT. The CDR3 is made up of 17 amino acids. CDR3 DNA sequence: TGTGCCAGCAGTTACGGCGGGACTAGCGGGGGCGGGTTGACCCAGTACTTC. It codes for CASSYGGTSGGGLTQYF.

The V and J genes are TRBV5-1 and TRBJ1-6; tentative D call: TRBD1 (5 bases). Deletions cut 1 base from V and 9 bases from J, with 8 bases between. CDR3 length: 13 residues. Per the germline V gene, CDR1 is SGHRS and CDR2 is YFSETQ. The CDR3 loop reads CASSLNQGSPLHF. The CDR3 DNA follows: TGCGCCAGCAGCTTGAACCAGGGTTCACCCCTCCACTTT. Full variable domain (missing parts from reference TRBV5-1 and TRBJ1-6): KAGVTQTPRYLIKTRGQQVTLSCSPISGHRSVSWYQQTPGQGLQFLFEYFSETQRNKGNFPGRFSGRQFSNSRSEMNVSTLELGDSALYLCASSLNQGSPLHFGNGTRLTVT.

The V call is TRBV19, the J call TRBJ1-2; D may be TRBD1 (6 bases). Germline CDR1 is LNHDA and CDR2 is SQIVND (reference sequence). The CDR3 totals 14 residues. The germline V and J ends were trimmed by 3 bases and 4 bases, with 12 bases remaining between them. The CDR3 region has the DNA TGTGCCAGTAGTATCCGGACAGACAGCTATGGCTACACCTTC. This translates into CASSIRTDSYGYTF. The whole variable domain, remainder taken from reference TRBV19 and TRBJ1-2, is DGGITQSPKYLFRKEGQNVTLSCEQNLNHDAMYWYRQDPGQGLRLIYYSQIVNDFQKGDIAEGYSVSREKKESFPLTVTSAQKNPTAFYLCASSIRTDSYGYTFGSGTRLTVV.

The table lists this clone with a few counts. V is TRBV27 and J is TRBJ1-2; TRBD1 agrees at 12 bases. Germline V gives CDR1 MNHEY, CDR2 SMNVEV (reference sequence). The trim removed 2 bases at V and 2 bases at J, leaving 0 bases unmatched. The CDR3 runs to 15 residues. CDR3 loop: CASSLGTGGNYGYTF. The DNA for the CDR3 is TGTGCCAGCAGTTTAGGGACAGGGGGCAACTATGGCTACACCTTC.

The rearrangement uses TRBV28 and TRBJ2-7; no clear D. V lost 0 bases and J lost 1, with 13 bases in between. Germline CDR1 reads MDHEN; CDR2 reads SYDVKM. This CDR3 spans 16 amino acids. In nucleotides, the CDR3 is TGTGCCAGCAGTTTATGGCCACTCCTGAGGTCCTACGAGCAGTACTTC. It translates to CASSLWPLLRSYEQYF.

The genes are TRBV20-1 and TRBJ1-3; D is uncertain. The ends were cut back, 6 bases at V and 4 bases at J, with 7 bases in the middle. Germline assignment: CDR1 DFQATT and CDR2 SNEGSKA (reference sequence). The CDR3 extends over 11 amino acids. CDR3 coding DNA: TGCAGTGCCATACAGGGAAACACCATATATTTT. Protein sequence: CSAIQGNTIYF.

This rearrangement joins TRBV12-5 to TRBJ2-4, with D perhaps matching TRBD2 (5 bases). With 3 bases removed from V and 8 bases from J, the gap between germline ends came to 14 bases. There are 14 residues in the CDR3. Germline V gene sequence: CDR1 LGHNT, CDR2 FRNRAP. The CDR3, as DNA: TGTGCTAGTGGTTTATCCCCACTGAGGGACATTCAGTACTTC. It codes for CASGLSPLRDIQYF.

The chain combines TRBV6-5 with TRBJ2-3, with 12 bases fitting TRBD2. The CDR3 consists of 15 residues. The germline CDR1 and CDR2 sequences are MNHEY and SVGAGI. After removal of 8 bases from V and 2 bases from J, the junction contained 5 bases not matched to a gene. CDR3 protein: CASSRTSGITDTQYF. The CDR3 DNA follows: TGTGCCAGCTCACGGACTAGCGGGATCACAGATACGCAGTATTTT.

This rearrangement joins TRBV5-1 to TRBJ2-3; 8 nucleotides agree with TRBD2. The CDR3 runs to 14 residues. From germline, CDR1 is SGHRS and CDR2 YFSETQ. J was trimmed by 4 bases and V by 4 bases; bases with no gene match: 5. CDR3 in DNA: TGCGCCAGCAGCCCCTTAGCGGGGCCAGATACGCAGTATTTT. Encoded protein: CASSPLAGPDTQYF.

In its sample, this clone was seen a few times. The chain links TRBV11-3 to TRBJ2-2; TRBD2 is a possible D gene (5 bases). CDR3 length equals 14 residues. V was cut by 1 base and J by 4 bases, with 7 bases left in between. CDR1 is SGHNT and CDR2 is YENEEA in the germline V gene. CDR3 sequence: CASSLVGSTGELFF. The CDR3 nucleotides read TGTGCCAGCAGCTTAGTGGGGAGCACCGGGGAGCTGTTTTTT.

The V call is TRBV3-1 (or the pseudogene TRBV3-2), the J call TRBJ2-4; D gene ambiguous. Trimming left V 6 bases short and J 0 bases short, with 9 bases between. The CDR3 consists of 14 residues. CDR1 and CDR2 from the germline V gene are LGHDT and YNNKEL (reference sequence). As DNA, the CDR3 is TGTGCCAGCAGGGCTAGTGAAGCCAAAAACATTCAGTACTTC. The encoded protein is CASRASEAKNIQYF.

This sequence joins TRBV7-2 and TRBJ1-1; 7 bases match TRBD1. The junction had 6 bases not matched to a gene; V was cut back by 3 bases and J by 2 bases. Germline V gives CDR1 SGHTA, CDR2 FQGNSA. This CDR3 has 15 residues. The CDR3 nucleotides are TGTGCCAGCAGCTTCCGACAGGGCGCCAACACTGAAGCTTTCTTT. Protein: CASSFRQGANTEAFF.

This chain uses TRBV30 with TRBJ1-6; 9 nucleotides match TRBD1. Trimming cost V 6 bases and J 9 bases; bases outside gene matches: 9. Germline V lookup: CDR1 GTSNPN, CDR2 SVGIG (reference sequence). The CDR3 length is 14 residues. The CDR3 coding sequence is TGTGCCTGTCAACCCGGGACAGGGATTTCACCCCTCCACTTT. It codes for CACQPGTGISPLHF.

The chain employs TRBV10-1 and TRBJ2-1; tentative D call: TRBD2 (6 bases). CDR1 and CDR2 (germline): WNHNN, SYGVQD (reference sequence). This CDR3 is built from 20 residues. V dropped 0 bases and J dropped 2 bases, with 23 bases sitting between them. The CDR3 loop is CASSESRGSARSKTYNEQFF. The DNA for the CDR3 is TGCGCCAGCAGTGAGTCTCGGGGGAGCGCCAGATCAAAGACCTACAATGAGCAGTTCTTC.

The V call is TRBV18, the J call TRBJ2-2, with D hard to call. The CDR3 runs 13 residues. Germline CDR1 is KGHSH and CDR2 is LQKENI. Trimming took 3 bases from V and 8 from J, leaving 10 bases between them. CDR3 in amino acids: CASSPPGPGELFF. CDR3 bases: TGTGCCAGCTCACCCCCGGGTCCGGGGGAGCTGTTTTTT. Together with reference TRBV18 and TRBJ2-2, the CDR3 gives the full variable domain: NAGVMQNPRHLVRRRGQEARLRCSPMKGHSHVYWYRQLPEEGLKFMVYLQKENIIDESGMPKERFSAEFPKEGPSILRIQQVVRGDSAAYFCASSPPGPGELFFGEGSRLTVL.

This clone was seen more than once but under ten times. The V call is TRBV13, the J call TRBJ2-1; 15 bases line up with TRBD2. V was pared by 5 bases and J by 3 bases, with 8 bases of the junction left unmatched. The CDR3 is 18 residues long. In germline, CDR1 is PRHDT, CDR2 FYEKMQ (reference sequence). The CDR3 region is CASSRRTSGGANYNEQFF. CDR3 coding DNA: TGTGCCAGCAGCCGTAGGACTAGCGGGGGGGCCAACTACAATGAGCAGTTCTTC. Using reference TRBV13 and TRBJ2-1 for the parts outside the CDR3, the full variable domain is AAGVIQSPRHLIKEKRETATLKCYPIPRHDTVYWYQQGPGQDPQFLISFYEKMQSDKGSIPDRFSAQQFSDYHSELNMSSLELGDSALYFCASSRRTSGGANYNEQFFGPGTRLTVL.

The table lists this clone with a count of one. The chain is built from TRBV20-1 and TRBJ2-5; 9 bases agree with TRBD2. Germline V gives CDR1 DFQATT, CDR2 SNEGSKA (reference sequence). The CDR3 consists of 13 residues. The V segment lost 3 bases and the J segment 5 bases; nucleotides outside the gene matches: 4. CDR3 in amino acids: CSASSGSGETQYF. CDR3 nucleotides: TGCAGTGCTAGTAGCGGGAGTGGGGAGACCCAGTACTTC.